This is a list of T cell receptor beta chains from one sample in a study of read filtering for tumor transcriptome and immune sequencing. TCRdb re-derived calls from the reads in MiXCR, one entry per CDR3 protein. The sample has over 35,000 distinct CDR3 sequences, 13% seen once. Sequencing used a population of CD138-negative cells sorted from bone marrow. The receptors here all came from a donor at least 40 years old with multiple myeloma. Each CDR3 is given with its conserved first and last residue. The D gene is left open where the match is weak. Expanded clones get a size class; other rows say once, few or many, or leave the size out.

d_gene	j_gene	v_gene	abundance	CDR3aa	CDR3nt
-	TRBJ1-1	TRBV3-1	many	CASSQETHGKAFF	TGTGCCAGCAGCCAAGAAACGCACGGGAAAGCTTTCTTT
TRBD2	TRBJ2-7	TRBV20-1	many	CSAKARLAAAYEQYF	TGCAGTGCTAAGGCTAGACTAGCGGCTGCCTACGAGCAGTACTTC
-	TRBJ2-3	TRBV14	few	CASRPGPAHSTDTQYF	TGTGCCAGCAGACCCGGACCAGCACATAGCACAGATACGCAGTATTTT
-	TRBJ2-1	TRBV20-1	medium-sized	CSASNGLSYNEQFF	TGCAGTGCTAGTAACGGCCTTTCCTACAATGAGCAGTTCTTC
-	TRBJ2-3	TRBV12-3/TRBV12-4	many	CASSLGTDTQYF	TGTGCCAGCAGCTTGGGCACAGATACGCAGTATTTT
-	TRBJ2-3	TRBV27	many	CASSPGITAYLTDTQYF	TGTGCCAGCTCTCCTGGCATAACAGCATATCTCACAGATACGCAGTATTTT
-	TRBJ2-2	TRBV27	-	CASSLFPGQNTGELFF	TGTGCCAGCAGTTTATTCCCAGGACAGAACACCGGGGAGCTGTTTTTT
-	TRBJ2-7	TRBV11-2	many	CASSPPVDYEQYF	TGTGCCAGCAGCCCGCCTGTCGATTACGAGCAGTACTTC
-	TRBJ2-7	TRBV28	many	CASRGMAYEQYF	TGTGCCAGCAGGGGTATGGCCTACGAGCAGTACTTC
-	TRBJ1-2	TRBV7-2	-	CASSSPGATAFGYTF	TGTGCCAGCAGCTCCCCCGGGGCCACCGCTTTTGGCTACACCTTC
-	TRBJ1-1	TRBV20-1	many	CSARLFSRENTEAFF	TGCAGTGCTAGACTTTTCAGTAGGGAGAACACTGAAGCTTTCTTT
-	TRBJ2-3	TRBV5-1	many	CASSLEEPFTDTQYF	TGCGCCAGCAGCTTGGAGGAGCCCTTCACAGATACGCAGTATTTT
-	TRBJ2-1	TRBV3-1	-	CASSQGASGYNEQFF	TGTGCCAGCAGCCAAGGGGCGAGCGGGTACAATGAGCAGTTCTTC
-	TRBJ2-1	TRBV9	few	CASSPREGGNEQFF	TGTGCCAGCAGCCCCAGGGAAGGGGGGAATGAGCAGTTCTTC
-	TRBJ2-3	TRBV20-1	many	CSADEDTQYF	TGCAGTGCTGACGAGGATACGCAGTATTTT
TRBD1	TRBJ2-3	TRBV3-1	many	CASSKKPQGSSTDTQYF	TGTGCCAGCAGCAAGAAGCCACAGGGGTCAAGCACAGATACGCAGTATTTT
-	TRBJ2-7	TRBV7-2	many	CASSSRLVGEQYF	TGTGCCAGCAGCTCCCGACTAGTTGGCGAGCAGTACTTC
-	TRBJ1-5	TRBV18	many	CASSPSQGHEPQHF	TGTGCCAGCTCACCAAGCCAGGGTCATGAGCCCCAGCATTTT
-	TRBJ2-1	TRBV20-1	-	CSAFRDTDNEQFF	TGCAGTGCTTTCCGGGACACAGACAATGAGCAGTTCTTC
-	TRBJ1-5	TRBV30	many	CAWTGGYGPNQPQHF	TGTGCCTGGACCGGGGGGTACGGTCCAAATCAGCCCCAGCATTTT
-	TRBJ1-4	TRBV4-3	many	CASSRARREKLFF	TGCGCCAGCAGCCGTGCCAGGAGGGAAAAACTGTTTTTT
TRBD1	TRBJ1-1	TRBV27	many	CASTQNRGHTEAFF	TGTGCCAGCACGCAAAACAGGGGACACACTGAAGCTTTCTTT
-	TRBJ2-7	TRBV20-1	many	CSARDERSYEQYF	TGCAGTGCTAGAGATGAGCGGAGCTACGAGCAGTACTTC
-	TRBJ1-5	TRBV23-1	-	CASSQDSHSNQPQHF	TGCGCCAGCAGTCAAGATTCACATAGCAATCAGCCCCAGCATTTT
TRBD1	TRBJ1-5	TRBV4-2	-	CASSQESQGAGGQPQHF	TGTGCCAGCAGCCAAGAAAGCCAGGGGGCGGGAGGTCAGCCCCAGCATTTT
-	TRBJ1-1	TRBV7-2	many	CASSSDRNTEAFF	TGTGCCAGCAGCTCTGACAGGAACACTGAAGCTTTCTTT
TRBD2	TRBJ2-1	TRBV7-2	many	CASSLAQGISGRHNEQFF	TGTGCCAGCAGCTTAGCGCAGGGAATTAGCGGGAGGCACAATGAGCAGTTCTTC
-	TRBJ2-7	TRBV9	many	CASSAGGTGSSYEQYF	TGTGCCAGCAGCGCGGGGGGGACAGGGTCGTCCTACGAGCAGTACTTC
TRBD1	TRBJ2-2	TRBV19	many	CASDRQGMTGELFF	TGTGCCAGTGATCGACAGGGGATGACCGGGGAGCTGTTTTTT
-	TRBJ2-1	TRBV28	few	CASSNPWQGRYEQFF	TGTGCCAGCAGTAACCCGTGGCAGGGTAGGTATGAGCAGTTCTTC
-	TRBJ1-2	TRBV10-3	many	CAISESIGGYGYTF	TGTGCCATCAGTGAGTCAATTGGGGGCTATGGCTACACCTTC
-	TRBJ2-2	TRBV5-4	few	CASSLSTTGELFF	TGTGCCAGCAGCTTAAGTACTACCGGGGAGCTGTTTTTT
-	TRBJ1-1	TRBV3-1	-	CASSQGETNTEAFF	TGTGCCAGCAGCCAAGGGGAGACGAACACTGAAGCTTTCTTT
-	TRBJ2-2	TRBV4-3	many	CASSQVGAAGELFF	TGCGCCAGCAGCCAAGTAGGGGCGGCCGGGGAGCTGTTTTTT
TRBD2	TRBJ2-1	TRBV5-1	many	CASSLTGGGAYNEQFF	TGCGCCAGCAGCTTAACGGGGGGTGGCGCCTACAATGAGCAGTTCTTC
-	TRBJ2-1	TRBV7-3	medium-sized	CASSPSGLRGEQFF	TGTGCCAGCAGCCCCTCGGGACTTAGAGGTGAGCAGTTCTTC
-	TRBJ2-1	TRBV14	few	CASSRRVGEAYNEQFF	TGTGCCAGCAGCCGAAGGGTGGGGGAGGCCTACAATGAGCAGTTCTTC
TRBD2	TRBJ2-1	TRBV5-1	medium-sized	CASSLATSGSINEQFF	TGCGCCAGCAGCTTGGCAACTAGCGGGAGCATCAATGAGCAGTTCTTC
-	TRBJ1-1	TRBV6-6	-	CASRSKRGPGTEAFF	TGTGCCAGCAGGTCCAAACGGGGGCCGGGCACTGAAGCTTTCTTT
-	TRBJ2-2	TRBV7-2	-	CASSLTAVELFF	TGTGCCAGCAGCTTAACGGCCGTGGAGCTGTTTTTT
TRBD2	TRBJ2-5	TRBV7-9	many	CASSLRSAGGVAETQYF	TGTGCCAGCAGTCTTAGATCGGCGGGAGGGGTCGCAGAGACCCAGTACTTC